This T cell receptor (beta chain) was sequenced during a study of vaccination and CD4 T cells after COVID-19. With regard to this clonotype: Its antigen is as yet unknown.

The Oncomine TCR Beta short-read assay generated sequence data from the DNA of cultured CD4+ T cells. Cultures of CD4+ T cells served as the source for extracting genomic DNA. Each CDR3 protein gets one entry after TCRdb re-called the PCR reads with MiXCR. The sample has around 13,000 distinct CDR3 sequences, 45% to 50% seen once. Treatment denoted: approximately nine-day PBMC culture with coronavirus spike peptide pools or control peptides (ViraFEST assay). Dates of positive PCR ran from March to December 2020, before US Alpha, Beta and Delta variants. Germline V gene sequence: CDR1 MGHDK, CDR2 SYGVNS. The CDR3 has 15 residues. The trim removed 7 bases at V and 2 bases at J, leaving 6 bases unmatched.

The chain combines TRBV25-1 with TRBJ1-5; 9 bases line up with TRBD1. The TCR sequence derives from a human donor who had recovered from COVID-19. Sample: CD4+ T cells from blood, cultured in vitro. The CDR3 nucleotides read TGTGCCAGCACCCCACAGGGGGCGGGCAATCAGCCCCAGCATTTT. It codes for CASTPQGAGNQPQHF.